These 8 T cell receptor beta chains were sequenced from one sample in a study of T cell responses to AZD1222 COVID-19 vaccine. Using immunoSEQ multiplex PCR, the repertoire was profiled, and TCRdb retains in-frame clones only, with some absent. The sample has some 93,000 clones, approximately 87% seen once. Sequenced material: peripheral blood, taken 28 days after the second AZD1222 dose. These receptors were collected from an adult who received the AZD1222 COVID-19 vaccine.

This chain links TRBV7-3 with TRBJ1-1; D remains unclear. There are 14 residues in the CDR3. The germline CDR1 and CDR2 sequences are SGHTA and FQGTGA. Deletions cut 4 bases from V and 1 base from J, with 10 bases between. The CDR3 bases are TGTGCCAGCAGCTCGGTTGGCCAGAACACTGAAGCTTTCTTT. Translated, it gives CASSSVGQNTEAFF.

The CDR3 spells CASSAPRQGGWNEQFF. CDR3 coding DNA: TGTGCCAGCAGCGCCCCCCGGCAGGGGGGATGGAATGAGCAGTTCTTC. This chain links TRBV9 with TRBJ2-1, with a weak D call TRBD1 (7 bases). This CDR3 has 16 amino acids. CDR1 is SGDLS and CDR2 is YYNGEE in the germline V gene. V lost 3 bases and J 7 bases, leaving 20 bases between the germline ends.

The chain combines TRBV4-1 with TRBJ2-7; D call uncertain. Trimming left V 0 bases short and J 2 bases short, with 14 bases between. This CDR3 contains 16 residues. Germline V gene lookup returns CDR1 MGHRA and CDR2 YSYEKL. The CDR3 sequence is CASSQDLTVETYEQYF. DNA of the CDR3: TGCGCCAGCAGCCAAGATCTTACGGTAGAGACCTACGAGCAGTACTTC.

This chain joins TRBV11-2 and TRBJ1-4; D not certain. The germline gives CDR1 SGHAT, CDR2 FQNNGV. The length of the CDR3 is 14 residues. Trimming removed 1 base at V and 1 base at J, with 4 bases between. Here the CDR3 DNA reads TGTGCCAGCAGCTTAGGCGGAACTAATGAAAAACTGTTTTTT. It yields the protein CASSLGGTNEKLFF.

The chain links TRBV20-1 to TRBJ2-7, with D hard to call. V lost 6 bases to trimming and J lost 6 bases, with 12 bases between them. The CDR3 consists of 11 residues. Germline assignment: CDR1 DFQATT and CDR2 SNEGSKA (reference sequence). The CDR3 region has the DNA TGCAGTGCCCCCTATTTAACCGAGCAGTACTTC. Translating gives CSAPYLTEQYF.

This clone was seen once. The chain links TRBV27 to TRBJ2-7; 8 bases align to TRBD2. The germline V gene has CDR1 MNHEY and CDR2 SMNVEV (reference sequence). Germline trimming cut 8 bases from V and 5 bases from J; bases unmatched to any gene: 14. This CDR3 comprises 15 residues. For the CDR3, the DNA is TGTGCCAGCTCCCACACGGGAGGGAGGGCCCACGAGCAGTACTTC. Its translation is CASSHTGGRAHEQYF.

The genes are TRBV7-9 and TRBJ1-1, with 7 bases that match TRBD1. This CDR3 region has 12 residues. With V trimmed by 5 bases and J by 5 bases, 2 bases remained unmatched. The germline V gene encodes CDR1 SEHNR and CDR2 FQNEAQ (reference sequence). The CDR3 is CASSQGGTEAFF. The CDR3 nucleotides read TGTGCCAGCAGCCAGGGGGGAACTGAAGCTTTCTTT.

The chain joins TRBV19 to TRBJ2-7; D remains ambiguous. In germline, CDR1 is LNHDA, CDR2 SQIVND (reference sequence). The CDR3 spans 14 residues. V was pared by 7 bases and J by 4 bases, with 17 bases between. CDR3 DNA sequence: TGTGCCAGTACAGGATCCTCTCTCCCTTACGAGCAGTACTTC. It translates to CASTGSSLPYEQYF.